A single sample gave rise to the 20 T cell receptor beta chains below, sequenced in a study of regulatory T cells in long-lasting Graves disease. Documented time point: newly diagnosed GD, antithyroid drugs for less than 3 months. Extracted RNA from PBMCs served as the source of the TCR library. Building of the TCR beta libraries involved iRepertoire HTBI primers and Arm-PCR of CDR3 regions. TCRdb re-called the multiplex PCR reads with MiXCR, one entry per CDR3 protein. The repertoire has 350,000 to 400,000 distinct CDR3 sequences, about 16% of them found once; the top ten carry 20% to 25%. A further study also used this sample, focusing on T cells in Graves' hyperthyroidism and ophthalmopathy.

Sequencing was performed on peripheral blood mononuclear cells (PBMCs), taken at new diagnosis, from a patient treated with antithyroid drugs. These receptors were taken from a woman aged 18-35 years with Graves disease.

In regard to this clonotype: At one of its ends the junction is not consistent with the germline gene, which may arise from a read error. This chain links TRBV7-3 with TRBJ2-1; possible D gene TRBD2, 5 bases. Per germline, CDR1 SGHTA and CDR2 FQGTGA. This CDR3 comprises 16 residues. The CDR3 coding sequence is TGTGCCAGCAGCTTATTCGGACGGGGATCCTACAGTGAGCAGTTCTTC. Its protein is CASSLFGRGSYSEQFF.

This chain links TRBV28 with TRBJ1-1, with 7 bases identical to TRBD1. Germline CDR1 MDHEN, CDR2 SYDVKM. The CDR3 has 13 residues. The V gene end was trimmed by 6 bases and the J gene end by 3 bases; junction bases not matched to a gene: 4. The CDR3 spells CASSGTADTEAFF. CDR3 bases: TGTGCCAGCAGCGGGACAGCGGACACTGAAGCTTTCTTT. The full variable domain, rest sourced from reference TRBV28 and TRBJ1-1, is DVKVTQSSRYLVKRTGEKVFLECVQDMDHENMFWYRQDPGLGLRLIYFSYDVKMKEKGDIPEGYSVSREKKERFSLILESASTNQTSMYLCASSGTADTEAFFGQGTRLTVV.

This clonotype was counted at least ten times. The chain has TRBV3-1 and TRBJ2-1, with a possible D match to TRBD2 (6 bases). Trimming stripped 0 bases from V and 4 bases from J, with 7 bases between. This CDR3 has 14 amino acids. Looked up from germline, CDR1 is LGHDT and CDR2 is YNNKEL (reference sequence). In DNA form, the CDR3 reads TGTGCCAGCAGCCAAGAAGGAGGGTACAATGAGCAGTTCTTC. It codes for CASSQEGGYNEQFF.

The chain links TRBV27 to TRBJ1-5; weak D call: TRBD1 (5 bases). The CDR3 is 12 residues long. Deletions cut 5 bases from V and 6 bases from J, with 8 bases between. Germline CDR1 reads MNHEY; CDR2 reads SMNVEV (reference sequence). This CDR3 is CASSRGGQPQHF. The CDR3 DNA is TGTGCCAGCAGTCGGGGGGGTCAGCCCCAGCATTTT.

V and J are TRBV4-1 and TRBJ1-2; D is ambiguous. Per the germline V gene, CDR1 is MGHRA and CDR2 is YSYEKL. The CDR3 loop spans 15 amino acids. V lost 0 bases, J lost 8 bases, and 16 bases lay in between. This chain's CDR3 is CASSQEYNKARGYTF. The DNA for the CDR3 is TGCGCCAGCAGCCAAGAATACAATAAGGCACGGGGCTACACCTTC.

This clonotype was seen at least ten times. The gene calls are TRBV3-1 and TRBJ2-3; 7 bases are shared with TRBD2. Germline CDR1 LGHDT, CDR2 YNNKEL (reference sequence). This CDR3 has 16 residues. J was trimmed by 3 bases and V by 3 bases; bases with no gene match: 9. CDR3 DNA: TGTGCCAGCAGCCAGGGACTAACGGGAGTAACAGATACGCAGTATTTT. Protein: CASSQGLTGVTDTQYF.

The chain employs TRBV2 and TRBJ1-1; 8 bases line up with TRBD1. The V gene's germline CDR1 is SNHLY and CDR2 FYNNEI. The CDR3 contains 16 residues. J lost 0 bases, V lost 1 base, and 4 bases had no gene match. The chain's CDR3 is CASSEGTGSLNTEAFF. The CDR3 DNA reads as TGTGCCAGCAGTGAAGGGACAGGGTCCTTGAACACTGAAGCTTTCTTT.

This clonotype showed up many times. This chain uses TRBV12-3 or TRBV12-4 with TRBJ1-4, with 8 bases fitting TRBD1. The length of the CDR3 is 14 residues. Losses at the gene ends were 6 bases for V and 8 bases for J; bases not matched to a gene: 8. The CDR3 loop reads CASSSGTGSEKLFF. DNA for the CDR3: TGTGCCAGCAGCTCCGGGACAGGATCGGAAAAACTGTTTTTT.

The V and J genes are TRBV9 and TRBJ2-1; 10 positions match TRBD2. Germline CDR1 and CDR2: SGDLS and YYNGEE. The J segment lost 7 bases and the V segment lost 5 bases, leaving 15 bases of the junction unmatched. The CDR3 has 17 residues. CDR3 sequence (DNA): TGTGCCAGCAGTACCCCGATAGCGGGGGGAGTGGTAAATGAGCAGTTCTTC. Translating gives CASSTPIAGGVVNEQFF.

Ten or more counts support this clonotype. The rearrangement joins TRBV11-2 to TRBJ2-1, with D uncertain. Germline CDR1 SGHAT, CDR2 FQNNGV. V shed 3 bases and J shed 8 bases, with 5 bases lying between them. CDR3 length equals 11 residues. The CDR3 nucleotides read TGTGCCAGCAGCTTTAACTATGAGCAGTTCTTC. Translation: CASSFNYEQFF.

The CDR3 protein is CASSLGHPGTRVETQYF. The CDR3 bases are TGTGCCAGCAGCTTAGGGCACCCCGGGACTAGAGTGGAGACCCAGTACTTC. The chain joins TRBV7-6 to TRBJ2-5, with TRBD2 identical over 8 bases. V was clipped by 1 base and J by 5 bases; unmatched bases: 12. Germline CDR1 reads SGHVS; CDR2 reads FNYEAQ. CDR3 length equals 17 residues.

This clonotype was counted at least ten times. J is TRBJ1-5 and V is TRBV12-3 or TRBV12-4; 10 bases line up with TRBD1. The CDR3 has 16 amino acids. With V trimmed by 3 bases and J by 4 bases, 6 bases remained unmatched. CDR3 DNA: TGTGCCAGCAGTTTGGGGGACAGGGGTTGGAATCAGCCCCAGCATTTT. It encodes CASSLGDRGWNQPQHF.

J is TRBJ1-2 and V is TRBV29-1, with a possible D match to TRBD1 (6 bases). Per germline, CDR1 SQVTM and CDR2 ANQGSEA. V lost 4 bases and J lost 3, with 9 bases in between. The CDR3 runs 12 residues. CDR3 sequence: CSVGGGYYGYTF. As DNA, the CDR3 is TGCAGCGTTGGGGGGGGCTACTATGGCTACACCTTC.

This clonotype was picked up many times. This chain uses TRBV9 with TRBJ2-3; D is ambiguous. Germline V gene sequence: CDR1 SGDLS, CDR2 YYNGEE. V was trimmed by 0 bases and J by 3 bases, leaving 8 bases between them. The CDR3 contains 14 residues. This chain's CDR3 is CASSVELGTDTQYF. DNA of the CDR3: TGTGCCAGCAGCGTAGAGTTGGGAACAGATACGCAGTATTTT.

This clonotype was seen only a few times. V gene TRBV19 combines with J gene TRBJ1-1, with D possibly TRBD1 on 5 matching bases. Trimming took 8 bases from V and 8 from J, leaving 12 bases between them. Germline V gives CDR1 LNHDA, CDR2 SQIVND (reference sequence). The CDR3 consists of 11 residues. The CDR3 region has the DNA TGTGCCAGTCACCAGGGCAGGGAAGCTTTCTTT. It translates to CASHQGREAFF.

The rearrangement joins TRBV20-1 to TRBJ1-5; unclear D gene. V was cut by 3 bases and J by 2 bases, with 11 bases left in between. Per the germline V gene, CDR1 is DFQATT and CDR2 is SNEGSKA (reference sequence). This CDR3 spans 14 amino acids. This CDR3 reads CSASLPPGNQPQHF. The CDR3, as DNA: TGCAGTGCTAGCCTGCCCCCCGGCAATCAGCCCCAGCATTTT.

This clonotype was seen at least ten times. The chain uses TRBV20-1 and TRBJ1-2; D gene ambiguous. The CDR3 length is 13 residues. The germline V gene encodes CDR1 DFQATT and CDR2 SNEGSKA (reference sequence). The V and J ends lost 6 bases and 4 bases respectively, with 15 bases between them. CDR3 amino acids: CSAPAALGYGYTF. CDR3 DNA: TGCAGTGCCCCGGCGGCTCTGGGCTATGGCTACACCTTC.

This clonotype was counted many times. The chain couples TRBV7-2 to TRBJ2-1; 8 bases fit TRBD2. Germline V gene lookup returns CDR1 SGHTA and CDR2 FQGNSA. There are 14 residues in the CDR3. V lost 1 base and J lost 5; bases outside the gene matches: 1. CDR3 region: CASSLGLANNEQFF. Written as DNA, the CDR3 is TGTGCCAGCAGCTTAGGACTAGCGAACAATGAGCAGTTCTTC.

The chain has TRBV10-2 and TRBJ1-2; no firm D call. Germline CDR1 WSHSY, CDR2 SAAADI. V gave up 10 bases and J gave up 4 bases, with 13 bases separating them. This CDR3 contains 12 residues. The CDR3 is CATMGDAYGYTF. As DNA, the CDR3 is TGCGCCACCATGGGAGACGCCTATGGCTACACCTTC.

This clonotype was counted many times. The rearrangement links TRBV6-5 to TRBJ1-1; the D gene is possibly TRBD1 (6 bases). V lost 0 bases, J lost 1 base, and 24 bases lay in between. The CDR3 has 20 residues. CDR1 and CDR2 from the germline V gene are MNHEY and SVGAGI. CDR3 in amino acids: CASSYSQFTGRYKRNTEAFF. CDR3 sequence (DNA): TGTGCCAGCAGTTACTCTCAGTTTACAGGGCGGTACAAAAGGAACACTGAAGCTTTCTTT.